This T cell receptor beta chain originates from a study of blood T cell repertoires in COVID-19. Study background: The United States, Italy and Spain supplied acute and convalescent COVID-19 samples. PBMCs, B-cell-depleted T cells, or T cells provided the cDNA or gDNA that made up the material.

Authors' methods: Scientists estimated how many nucleated cells there were by amplifying reference gene primers. The table came from immunoSEQ multiplex PCR; TCRdb's copy has only in-frame clones and leaves some out. The DNA was the basis for D and trimming; V, J and clone size are from that table. Among over 300,000 clones, around 89% were seen once, and the ten largest hold 5% to 7.5%. The source of this sequence is a man aged 18 to 29 who had recovered from COVID-19. Sequencing was done on a sample of peripheral blood.

Here the CDR3 reads CSATGNYGYTF. CDR3 sequence (DNA): TGCAGTGCTACCGGGAACTATGGCTACACCTTC. V and J are TRBV20-1 and TRBJ1-2; D not resolved. The CDR3 runs 11 residues. Germline V lookup: CDR1 DFQATT, CDR2 SNEGSKA (reference sequence). Trimming removed 4 bases at V and 2 bases at J, with 5 bases between.